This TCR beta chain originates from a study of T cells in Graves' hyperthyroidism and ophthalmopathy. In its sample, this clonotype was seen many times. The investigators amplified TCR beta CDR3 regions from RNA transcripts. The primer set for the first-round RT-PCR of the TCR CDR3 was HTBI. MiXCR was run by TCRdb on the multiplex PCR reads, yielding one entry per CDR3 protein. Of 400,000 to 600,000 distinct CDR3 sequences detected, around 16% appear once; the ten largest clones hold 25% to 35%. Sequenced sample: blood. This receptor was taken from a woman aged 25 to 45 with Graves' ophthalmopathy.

In DNA form, the CDR3 reads TGTGCCAGCAGTGGAAGTGTGGATTTCTACAATGAGCAGTTCTTC. Translation: CASSGSVDFYNEQFF. V gene TRBV28 combines with J gene TRBJ2-1; D is unresolved. CDR1 and CDR2 (germline): MDHEN, SYDVKM. This CDR3 is 15 amino acids long. Trimming shortened V by 5 bases and J by 3 bases, and 14 bases separated the two germline ends.